What follows are 2 T cell receptor beta chains derived from one specimen sequenced in a study of tumor-infiltrating lymphocytes in localized non-small cell lung cancer. Method: immunoSEQ multiplex PCR; TCRdb's copy keeps in-frame clones and lacks some. Altogether 7,000 to 9,000 clones are present, 61% being singletons, with the ten largest covering 10% to 15%. Sequenced sample: lung tumor tissue. The receptors stem from a human donor with non-small cell lung cancer.

V and J are TRBV7-8 and TRBJ2-2; D uncertain. The germline V and J ends were trimmed by 1 base and 2 bases, with 14 bases remaining between them. CDR3 size: 17 residues. Germline-derived CDR1 and CDR2 are SGHVS and FQNEAQ. The CDR3 nucleotides read TGTGCCAGCAGCTTAGTCGTGGCGGCAGCTAACACCGGGGAGCTGTTTTTT. This sequence encodes CASSLVVAAANTGELFF.

The chain is built from TRBV5-6 and TRBJ1-2; weak D call: TRBD1 (5 bases). The V and J ends lost 2 bases and 7 bases respectively, with 12 bases between them. Germline V gives CDR1 SGHDT, CDR2 YYEEEE. This CDR3 is built from 13 residues. The CDR3 DNA follows: TGTGCCAGCAGCTTCCCGGACAAATCTGGCTACACCTTC. Translated: CASSFPDKSGYTF.